One and the same sample provided the 28 T cell receptor beta chains below, sequenced in a study of T-cell memory formation after mild COVID-19. TCRdb ran MiXCR on the 5' RACE reads and lists one entry per CDR3 protein. There are fewer than 150,000 distinct CDR3 sequences in the sample; 11% to 15% occur only once, and more than 25% lies in the top ten. Input material: PBMCs or a T cell subset sorted from them (not recorded which). The receptor source for this set is an adult woman who had mild COVID-19 (a few samples of this study predate the infection). Cell type and time point are not known.

This clonotype appeared a few times. The chain links TRBV10-3 to TRBJ2-3, with D perhaps TRBD1 or TRBD2 (5 bases each). V was pared by 2 bases and J by 3 bases, with 15 bases between. The length of the CDR3 is 16 residues. Germline V gives CDR1 ENHRY, CDR2 SYGVKD. The CDR3 sequence is CAISEPYSGPTDTQYF. CDR3 nucleotide sequence: TGTGCCATCAGTGAGCCTTATTCGGGGCCTACAGATACGCAGTATTTT.

V usage is TRBV12-3 or TRBV12-4 and J usage is TRBJ2-3; D possibly corresponds to TRBD2 (6 bases). The CDR3 extends over 13 amino acids. V was trimmed by 4 bases and J by 4 bases, leaving 9 bases between them. CDR3 sequence reads: CASSYTGADTQYF. As DNA, the CDR3 is TGTGCCAGCAGTTATACGGGGGCAGATACGCAGTATTTT.

The table lists this clonotype with many counts. The chain combines TRBV20-1 with TRBJ2-5, with a possible D match to TRBD2 (6 bases). This CDR3 has 13 residues. Germline V gene sequence: CDR1 DFQATT, CDR2 SNEGSKA (reference sequence). V was clipped by 3 bases and J by 5 bases, with 13 bases between them. CDR3 nucleotides: TGCAGTGCTAGGGGGACTGGGTCTGAGACCCAGTACTTC. This sequence encodes CSARGTGSETQYF.

The chain employs TRBV13 and TRBJ2-7, with no clear D. Germline CDR1 is PRHDT and CDR2 is FYEKMQ (reference sequence). V lost 2 bases and J lost 1, with 9 bases in between. The CDR3 spans 14 residues. CDR3 amino acids: CASSLSRWSYEQYF. DNA for the CDR3: TGTGCCAGCAGCTTATCCAGGTGGTCCTACGAGCAGTACTTC.

This clonotype was observed a few times. The chain has TRBV3-1 and TRBJ1-2; D uncertain. Germline assignment: CDR1 LGHDT and CDR2 YNNKEL (reference sequence). The V end was cut by 1 base, the J end by 0 bases, with 18 bases between. The CDR3 loop spans 18 amino acids. The CDR3 nucleotides are TGTGCCAGCAGCCAAGCGTCGGGTGGGGTCCAAGCTAACTATGGCTACACCTTC. Translated: CASSQASGGVQANYGYTF.

The sample holds many counts of this clonotype. This chain uses TRBV6-6 with TRBJ1-1; D unclear. Trimming removed 2 bases at V and 8 bases at J, with 6 bases between. Germline assignment: CDR1 MNHNY and CDR2 SVGAGI (reference sequence). The CDR3 extends over 11 amino acids. CDR3 loop: CASSYGVEAFF. CDR3 in DNA: TGTGCCAGCAGTTACGGGGTGGAAGCTTTCTTT.

The chain is built from TRBV25-1 and TRBJ1-1; tentatively, D is TRBD1 (6 bases). The CDR3 runs to 14 residues. Germline V gives CDR1 MGHDK, CDR2 SYGVNS. Between the trimmed V and J ends, which lost 8 bases and 0 bases, there was a span of 13 bases. The CDR3 DNA reads as TGTGCCAGCCTCGAGGGGGGGATGAACACTGAAGCTTTCTTT. This encodes CASLEGGMNTEAFF.

This rearrangement joins TRBV7-9 to TRBJ2-1; 7 positions match TRBD2. Trimming at V came to 4 bases and at J to 5 bases, leaving 5 bases not matched to a gene. The CDR3 length is 14 residues. Germline V CDR1 and CDR2: SEHNR, FQNEAQ (reference sequence). DNA of the CDR3: TGTGCCAGCAGCTCCGGGACTACCAACAATGAGCAGTTCTTC. Translated: CASSSGTTNNEQFF.

This clonotype was seen a handful of times. This chain links TRBV6-1 with TRBJ2-7, with 10 bases fitting TRBD1. Germline values: CDR1 MNHNS, CDR2 SASEGT. This CDR3 is 16 amino acids long. With V trimmed by 6 bases and J by 6 bases, 14 bases remained unmatched. As DNA, the CDR3 is TGTGCCAGCAGCCCCCTACCGGGACAGGGGTCACCCGAGCAGTACTTC. Protein: CASSPLPGQGSPEQYF.

The chain is built from TRBV7-8 and TRBJ2-7; the match to TRBD1 covers 9 bases. The CDR3 length is 18 residues. The V gene's germline CDR1 is SGHVS and CDR2 FQNEAQ. V shed 6 bases and J 0 bases; nucleotides not matched to a gene: 15. In nucleotides, the CDR3 is TGTGCCAGCAGACGATTGGACAGGGGACTCGTGAGCTCCTACGAGCAGTACTTC. This translates into CASRRLDRGLVSSYEQYF.

The chain has TRBV4-3 and TRBJ2-7, with 8 positions matching TRBD1. Germline trimming cut 4 bases from V and 5 bases from J; bases unmatched to any gene: 10. The CDR3 runs 15 residues. Germline values: CDR1 LGHNA, CDR2 YSLEER. This CDR3 reads CASSPKWTGKNEQYF. CDR3 nucleotides: TGCGCCAGCAGCCCAAAATGGACAGGGAAGAACGAGCAGTACTTC.

The chain combines TRBV29-1 with TRBJ1-2; a weak D match, TRBD1 (5 bases). The CDR3 runs 13 residues. CDR1 is SQVTM and CDR2 is ANQGSEA in the germline V gene. V was trimmed by 0 bases and J by 6 bases, leaving 11 bases between them. CDR3 in DNA: TGCAGCGTTGAAGATCCCAGGGTGGATGGCTACACCTTC. Protein sequence: CSVEDPRVDGYTF.

This clonotype occurred many times. The genes are TRBV6-4 and TRBJ2-2, with TRBD1 identical over 11 bases. Germline V gives CDR1 MRHNA, CDR2 SNTAGT. V gave up 5 bases and J gave up 3 bases; unmatched junction bases: 2. The CDR3 is 15 amino acids. The CDR3: CASSPGQGDTGELFF. The CDR3 region has the DNA TGTGCCAGCAGTCCGGGACAGGGGGACACCGGGGAGCTGTTTTTT.

This clonotype was picked up a small number of times. The V and J genes are TRBV29-1 and TRBJ2-7; D unresolved. Trimming took 3 bases from V and 0 from J, leaving 9 bases between them. This CDR3 region has 13 residues. CDR1 is SQVTM and CDR2 is ANQGSEA in the germline V gene. DNA for the CDR3: TGCAGCGTTGAGGCACCCCCCTCCTACGAGCAGTACTTC. Protein: CSVEAPPSYEQYF.

The chain recombines TRBV15 with TRBJ2-1; 9 bases align to TRBD2. The CDR3 spans 16 residues. Per the germline V gene, CDR1 is LNHNV and CDR2 is YYDKDF (reference sequence). Trimming at V came to 0 bases and at J to 9 bases, leaving 9 bases not matched to a gene. CDR3 DNA sequence: TGTGCCACCAGCAGAGAACGGGGGACTAGCAGGAGTGAGCAGTTCTTC. The encoded protein is CATSRERGTSRSEQFF.

The chain uses TRBV5-6 and TRBJ2-7; 8 bases align to TRBD1. Germline loops: CDR1 SGHDT, CDR2 YYEEEE. This CDR3 is built from 15 residues. V dropped 4 bases and J dropped 3; count of bases not matched to a gene: 9. In DNA form, the CDR3 reads TGTGCCAGCAGCCCGCCCGGGACAGGAATCTACGAGCAGTACTTC. Translated: CASSPPGTGIYEQYF.

This clonotype was observed a few times. CDR3 sequence reads: CASGGLSNQPQHF. In DNA form, the CDR3 reads TGTGCCAGCGGGGGGCTCAGCAATCAGCCCCAGCATTTT. The gene calls are TRBV9 and TRBJ1-5, with D tentatively TRBD1 (6 bases). Germline V lookup: CDR1 SGDLS, CDR2 YYNGEE. This CDR3 contains 13 residues. V was trimmed by 7 bases and J by 1 base, leaving 9 bases between them.

This clonotype has a handful of counts. CDR3 loop: CASSPTPGLAGLAKNIQYF. The CDR3 DNA sequence: TGTGCCAGCAGCCCGACGCCGGGACTAGCGGGCCTAGCCAAAAACATTCAGTACTTC. V usage is TRBV7-6 and J usage is TRBJ2-4; TRBD2 aligns across 12 bases. The CDR3 covers 19 residues. J lost 0 bases, V lost 5 bases, and 11 bases had no gene match. In germline, CDR1 is SGHVS, CDR2 FNYEAQ.

This chain links TRBV19 with TRBJ2-7; perhaps TRBD1 as D (6 bases). V was pared by 10 bases and J by 0 bases, with 13 bases between. The CDR3 contains 13 residues. CDR1 LNHDA and CDR2 SQIVND come from the germline V gene (reference sequence). The CDR3 protein is CATQDSNSYEQYF. The CDR3 DNA reads TGTGCCACCCAGGACAGCAACTCCTACGAGCAGTACTTC.

The CDR3 is CASSFGQGVGLNTEAFF. The CDR3 region has the DNA TGCGCCAGCAGCTTTGGGCAGGGGGTCGGACTGAACACTGAAGCTTTCTTT. The chain combines TRBV5-1 with TRBJ1-1; 7 bases agree with TRBD1. The V and J ends lost 2 bases and 0 bases, in that order; junction bases with no gene match: 10. Germline loops: CDR1 SGHRS, CDR2 YFSETQ. This CDR3 has 17 residues. The entire variable domain, with the rest obtained from reference TRBV5-1 and TRBJ1-1, is as follows: KAGVTQTPRYLIKTRGQQVTLSCSPISGHRSVSWYQQTPGQGLQFLFEYFSETQRNKGNFPGRFSGRQFSNSRSEMNVSTLELGDSALYLCASSFGQGVGLNTEAFFGQGTRLTVV.

This sequence joins TRBV7-6 and TRBJ1-6; perhaps TRBD1 as D (6 bases). This CDR3 contains 15 residues. The V gene lost 4 bases and the J gene lost 5 bases, with 12 bases spanning the gap. CDR1 is SGHVS and CDR2 is FNYEAQ in the germline V gene. The CDR3 loop reads CASSSWGLDNSPLHF. CDR3 sequence (DNA): TGTGCCAGCAGCTCTTGGGGGCTTGATAATTCACCCCTCCACTTT.

The rearrangement uses TRBV10-2 and TRBJ2-7; D tentatively reads TRBD1 or TRBD2 (5 bases each). In germline, CDR1 is WSHSY, CDR2 SAAADI. This CDR3 is 14 amino acids long. The germline V and J ends were trimmed by 0 bases and 4 bases, with 10 bases remaining between them. The CDR3 protein is CASSESGVYYEQYF. The CDR3 nucleotides read TGCGCCAGCAGTGAGTCGGGGGTATATTACGAGCAGTACTTC.

The table lists this clonotype with a few counts. V is TRBV7-2 and J is TRBJ2-5; D possibly matches TRBD1 or TRBD2 (5 bases each). The CDR3 spans 14 residues. With 7 bases removed from V and 3 bases from J, the gap between germline ends came to 15 bases. Germline CDR1 is SGHTA and CDR2 is FQGNSA. The CDR3 is CASTGTGPKETQYF. CDR3 DNA sequence: TGTGCCAGCACCGGGACGGGGCCCAAAGAGACCCAGTACTTC. The complete variable domain, with remaining parts taken from reference TRBV7-2 and TRBJ2-5, reads GAGVSQSPSNKVTEKGKDVELRCDPISGHTALYWYRQSLGQGLEFLIYFQGNSAPDKSGLPSDRFSAERTGGSVSTLTIQRTQQEDSAVYLCASTGTGPKETQYFGPGTRLLVL.

In this sample, this clonotype turned up a few times. The chain couples TRBV12-3 or TRBV12-4 to TRBJ1-1, with D unresolved. V was cut by 8 bases and J by 8 bases, with 12 bases left in between. CDR3 length: 11 amino acids. Here the CDR3 reads CASGGSPEAFF. The CDR3 DNA follows: TGTGCCAGCGGTGGTTCCCCCGAAGCTTTCTTT.

This chain uses TRBV4-1 with TRBJ2-3; 9 bases are a match to TRBD2. The CDR3 loop spans 14 amino acids. The germline V gene encodes CDR1 MGHRA and CDR2 YSYEKL. V shed 11 bases, J shed 7 bases, and the junction held 13 bases outside the gene matches. Here the CDR3 DNA reads TGCGCCTCCTGGGGCGGGGGGGCCGGGAATACGCAGTATTTT. As protein: CASWGGGAGNTQYF.

V and J are TRBV21-1 and TRBJ1-2. TRBV21-1 is designated a pseudogene. The CDR3 sequence is 12 residues long. CDR3 region: CASTAENYGYTF. Written as DNA, the CDR3 is TGTGCCAGCACGGCGGAAAACTATGGCTACACCTTC.

The chain carries TRBV4-1 and TRBJ2-1, with D perhaps matching TRBD1 (5 bases). This CDR3 region has 15 residues. Trimming took 0 bases from V and 6 from J, leaving 12 bases between them. Per germline, CDR1 MGHRA and CDR2 YSYEKL. CDR3 region: CASSQEGQGSNEQFF. DNA for the CDR3: TGCGCCAGCAGCCAAGAGGGGCAGGGAAGCAATGAGCAGTTCTTC.

The table lists this clonotype with many counts. V and J are TRBV7-6 and TRBJ2-1; tentatively, D is TRBD1 or TRBD2 (6 bases each). With 4 bases removed from V and 6 bases from J, the gap between germline ends came to 16 bases. Per germline, CDR1 SGHVS and CDR2 FNYEAQ. The length of the CDR3 is 15 residues. The CDR3 sequence is CASSSYQGGGNEQFF. Here the CDR3 DNA reads TGTGCCAGCAGCTCTTACCAAGGGGGAGGCAATGAGCAGTTCTTC.